These T cell receptor beta chains were read from a single sample in a study of vaccination effects on CD4 cells after COVID-19. These TCRs' antigens remain unknown. Measured with immunoSEQ multiplex PCR; TCRdb has only the in-frame clones, and not every one. The sample holds 35,000 to 50,000 clones, 65% to 80% seen once. Material: CD4+ T cells from PBMCs cultured with HCoV-NL63 spike peptides, obtained before COVID-19 vaccination. All receptors derive from a human donor who received a COVID-19 vaccine. CDR3s include the opening cysteine and the closing phenylalanine or tryptophan. D genes are given only for firm matches. The size entry is marked missing in some rows and otherwise reads once, few, many or a size class.

.	TRBV6-5	.	TRBJ2-5	CASGSTGRETQYF	TGTGCCAGCGGTTCCACGGGGAGAGAGACCCAGTACTTC
.	TRBV7-9	.	TRBJ1-2	CASSLGDRSGDGYTF	TGTGCCAGCAGCTTAGGAGACAGGTCCGGGGATGGCTACACCTTC
TRBD1	TRBV6-5	.	TRBJ1-2	CASSPGTGFGYTF	TGTGCCAGCAGCCCCGGGACAGGGTTTGGCTACACCTTC
.	TRBV7-2	.	TRBJ2-3	CASSLVGTSSVDTQYF	TGTGCCAGCAGCTTAGTGGGGACGAGCTCAGTAGATACGCAGTATTTT
.	TRBV4-1	.	TRBJ2-6	CASNPGQGKGSGANVLTF	TGCGCCAGCAACCCGGGACAAGGGAAGGGGTCTGGGGCCAACGTCCTGACTTTC
.	TRBV19	.	TRBJ2-3	CASSIGSADTQYF	TGTGCCAGTAGTATAGGCAGCGCAGATACGCAGTATTTT
.	TRBV5-8	.	TRBJ1-2	CASTWDRLGYTF	TGTGCCAGCACCTGGGACCGACTAGGCTACACCTTC
.	TRBV6-2/TRBV6-3	.	TRBJ2-5	CASSYSTGDGRETQYF	TGTGCCAGCAGTTACTCGACTGGGGATGGGCGAGAGACCCAGTACTTC
TRBD2	TRBV18	.	TRBJ2-3	CASSPGTSGGLSTDTQYF	TGTGCCAGCTCACCGGGAACTAGCGGGGGCCTGAGCACAGATACGCAGTATTTT
.	TRBV7-8	.	TRBJ1-2	CASGYSGTAYGYTF	TGTGCCAGCGGATATTCCGGGACTGCCTATGGCTACACCTTC
.	TRBV5-1	.	TRBJ2-2	CASSFSLTNTGELFF	TGCGCCAGCAGCTTCTCGCTGACGAACACCGGGGAGCTGTTTTTT
.	TRBV10-1	once	TRBJ1-6	CASSEGNSPLHF	TGCGCCAGCAGTGAGGGTAATTCACCCCTCCACTTT
TRBD2	TRBV6-2/TRBV6-3	.	TRBJ2-5	CASSLGWRGEETQYF	TGTGCCAGCAGTCTAGGGTGGCGGGGGGAAGAGACCCAGTACTTC
.	TRBV6-4	.	TRBJ2-3	CASLGSKGPDTQYF	TGTGCCAGCTTGGGGTCGAAGGGCCCAGATACGCAGTATTTT
TRBD1	TRBV5-4	.	TRBJ2-3	CASSLNTGAGTDTQYF	TGTGCCAGCAGCTTGAATACAGGGGCGGGCACAGATACGCAGTATTTT
.	TRBV5-1	.	TRBJ1-4	CASSLGPGRNEKLFF	TGCGCCAGCAGCTTGGGGCCCGGCCGAAATGAAAAACTGTTTTTT
TRBD2	TRBV2	.	TRBJ2-5	CATKLAGVLQETQYF	TGTGCCACCAAGCTAGCGGGGGTCCTCCAAGAGACCCAGTACTTC
.	TRBV12-3/TRBV12-4	.	TRBJ2-2	CASSPSGRGELFF	TGTGCCAGCAGCCCCTCCGGGCGCGGGGAGCTGTTTTTT
TRBD1	TRBV7-2	.	TRBJ2-2	CASSFPGTANTGELFF	TGTGCCAGCAGCTTCCCGGGGACAGCGAACACCGGGGAGCTGTTTTTT
.	TRBV3-1/TRBV3-2	.	TRBJ1-4	CASSQGREKLFF	TGTGCCAGCAGCCAAGGTCGTGAAAAACTGTTTTTT
TRBD1	TRBV28	.	TRBJ1-1	CASNFYRTGAAEAFF	TGTGCCAGCAATTTCTACAGAACAGGGGCCGCTGAAGCTTTCTTT
TRBD2	TRBV29-1	.	TRBJ2-3	CSVDRGGTTDTQYF	TGCAGCGTTGATCGCGGGGGGACCACAGATACGCAGTATTTT
TRBD2	TRBV5-1	.	TRBJ2-2	CASSLVSGTTRYTGELFF	TGCGCCAGCAGCTTGGTCTCCGGGACTACACGATACACCGGGGAGCTGTTTTTT
TRBD2	TRBV7-9	.	TRBJ2-1	CASSFGGIFNNEQFF	TGTGCCAGCAGCTTCGGGGGGATATTTAACAATGAGCAGTTCTTC
.	TRBV29-1	.	TRBJ2-3	CSVELPRDTLRPDTQYF	TGCAGCGTTGAATTACCCCGAGACACCCTGAGGCCAGATACGCAGTATTTT
TRBD1	TRBV19	few	TRBJ1-1	CASSPLGTGDTEAFF	TGTGCCAGTAGTCCGCTCGGGACAGGGGACACTGAAGCTTTCTTT
TRBD1	TRBV10-1	.	TRBJ2-5	CASSEAGGGGTQYF	TGCGCCAGCAGTGAGGCAGGGGGCGGTGGGACCCAGTACTTC
.	TRBV6-2/TRBV6-3	few	TRBJ1-2	CASSYGLGGYTF	TGTGCCAGCAGTTACGGGTTGGGGGGCTACACCTTC
.	TRBV13	.	TRBJ1-2	CASSSRRGLSYGYTF	TGTGCCAGCAGCTCACGTAGGGGACTTAGCTATGGCTACACCTTC
.	TRBV24-1	.	TRBJ2-5	CATSDPRGAETQYF	TGTGCCACCAGTGACCCGAGGGGGGCAGAGACCCAGTACTTC
TRBD1	TRBV13	few	TRBJ1-5	CASSRMGQSNQPQHF	TGTGCCAGCAGCCGAATGGGACAGTCTAATCAGCCCCAGCATTTT
.	TRBV19	few	TRBJ1-1	CASSNWGLGTEAFF	TGTGCCAGTAGTAATTGGGGCCTAGGCACTGAAGCTTTCTTT
.	TRBV7-2	.	TRBJ1-1	CASSPGLQGSEAFF	TGTGCCAGCAGCCCAGGGCTTCAGGGGTCAGAGGCTTTCTTT
TRBD2	TRBV4-1	.	TRBJ2-3	CASSQAWESGGYTDTQYF	TGCGCCAGCAGCCAAGCCTGGGAGAGCGGGGGGTACACAGATACGCAGTATTTT
TRBD1	TRBV6-5	.	TRBJ2-2	CASAAPRGPGELFF	TGTGCCAGCGCCGCTCCGAGGGGGCCCGGGGAGCTGTTTTTT
.	TRBV19	.	TRBJ2-1	CASSIADNEQFF	TGTGCCAGTAGTATAGCAGACAATGAGCAGTTCTTC
.	TRBV19	.	TRBJ1-2	CASSSHPNLGIYGYTF	TGTGCCAGTAGTTCTCACCCGAATTTGGGGATCTATGGCTACACCTTC
.	TRBV9	.	TRBJ1-2	CASSAGARGYTF	TGTGCCAGCAGCGCGGGAGCTAGAGGCTACACCTTC
.	TRBV5-1	.	TRBJ2-5	CASSLEPGRETQYF	TGCGCCAGCAGCTTGGAACCAGGGCGGGAGACCCAGTACTTC
.	TRBV18	.	TRBJ1-1	CASYGNLEAFF	TGTGCCAGCTACGGCAATTTGGAAGCTTTCTTT
.	TRBV7-9	.	TRBJ2-2	CASSGNTGFTGELFF	TGTGCCAGCAGCGGTAATACAGGGTTCACCGGGGAGCTGTTTTTT
.	TRBV6-5	once	TRBJ2-4	CASRNGGGQGIQYF	TGTGCCAGCAGAAACGGAGGGGGCCAGGGCATTCAGTACTTC
TRBD2	TRBV3-1/TRBV3-2	.	TRBJ2-5	CASSLGTSGGETQYF	TGTGCCAGCAGCCTAGGGACTAGCGGGGGGGAGACCCAGTACTTC
.	TRBV3-1/TRBV3-2	.	TRBJ1-3	CASSQHGQSSGNTIYF	TGTGCCAGCAGCCAACATGGGCAGAGCTCTGGAAACACCATATATTTT
.	TRBV13	.	TRBJ2-5	CASSLGWDQTQYF	TGTGCCAGCAGCTTAGGCTGGGACCAGACCCAGTACTTC
TRBD2	TRBV5-1	.	TRBJ2-5	CASSSAGNQETQYF	TGCGCCAGCAGCTCAGCGGGGAATCAAGAGACCCAGTACTTC
TRBD1	TRBV24-1	.	TRBJ1-5	CATSPAGTGNNQPQHF	TGTGCCACCAGTCCGGCAGGGACAGGCAACAATCAGCCCCAGCATTTT
.	TRBV7-2	.	TRBJ2-3	CASCVGATDTQYF	TGTGCCAGCTGTGTGGGGGCTACAGATACGCAGTATTTT
TRBD1	TRBV29-1	.	TRBJ1-1	CSVIPGGAGTEAFF	TGCAGCGTAATACCAGGGGGCGCGGGCACTGAAGCTTTCTTT
.	TRBV27	once	TRBJ2-2	CASSFTRGTGELFF	TGTGCCAGCAGTTTCACCCGTGGGACCGGGGAGCTGTTTTTT
.	TRBV5-7	few	TRBJ1-5	CASSLGTTREPQHF	TGTGCCAGCAGCCTAGGGACAACACGTGAGCCCCAGCATTTT